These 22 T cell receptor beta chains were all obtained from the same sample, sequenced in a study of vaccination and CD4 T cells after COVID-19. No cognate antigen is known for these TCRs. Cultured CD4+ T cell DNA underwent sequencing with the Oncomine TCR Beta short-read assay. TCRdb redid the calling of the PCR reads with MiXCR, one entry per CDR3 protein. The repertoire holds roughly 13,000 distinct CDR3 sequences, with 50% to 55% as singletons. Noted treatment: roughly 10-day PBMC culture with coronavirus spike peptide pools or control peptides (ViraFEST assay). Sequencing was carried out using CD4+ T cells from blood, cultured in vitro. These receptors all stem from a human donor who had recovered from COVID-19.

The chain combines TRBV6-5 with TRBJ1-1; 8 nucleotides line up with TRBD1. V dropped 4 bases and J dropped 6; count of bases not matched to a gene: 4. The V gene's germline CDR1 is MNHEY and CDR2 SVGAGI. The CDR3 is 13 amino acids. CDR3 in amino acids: CASSLDRGAEAFF. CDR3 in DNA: TGTGCCAGCAGTTTAGACAGGGGAGCTGAAGCTTTCTTT.

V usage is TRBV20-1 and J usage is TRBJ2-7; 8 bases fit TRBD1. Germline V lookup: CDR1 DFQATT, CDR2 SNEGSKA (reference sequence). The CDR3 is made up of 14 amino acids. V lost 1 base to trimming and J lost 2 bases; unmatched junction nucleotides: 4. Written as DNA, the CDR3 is TGCAGTGCTAGAGTTCCGGACAGGGCCTACGAGCAGTACTTC. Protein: CSARVPDRAYEQYF.

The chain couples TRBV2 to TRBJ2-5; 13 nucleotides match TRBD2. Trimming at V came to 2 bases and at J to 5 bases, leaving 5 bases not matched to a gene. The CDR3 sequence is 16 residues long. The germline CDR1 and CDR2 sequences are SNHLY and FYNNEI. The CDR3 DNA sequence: TGTGCCAGCAGTGAAAGGACTAGCGGGAGTGGGGAGACCCAGTACTTC. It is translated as CASSERTSGSGETQYF.

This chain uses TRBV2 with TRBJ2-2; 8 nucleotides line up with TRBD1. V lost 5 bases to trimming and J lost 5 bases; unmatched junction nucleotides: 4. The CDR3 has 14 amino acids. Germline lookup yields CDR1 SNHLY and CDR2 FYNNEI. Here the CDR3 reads CASSLTGGTGELFF. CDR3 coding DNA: TGTGCCAGCAGTCTAACAGGGGGAACCGGGGAGCTGTTTTTT.

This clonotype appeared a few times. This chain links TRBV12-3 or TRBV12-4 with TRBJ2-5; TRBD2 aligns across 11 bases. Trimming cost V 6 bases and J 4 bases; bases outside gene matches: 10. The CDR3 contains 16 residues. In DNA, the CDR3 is TGTGCCAGCAGCCCAAGACTAGCGGGACCCCTAGAGACCCAGTACTTC. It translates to CASSPRLAGPLETQYF.

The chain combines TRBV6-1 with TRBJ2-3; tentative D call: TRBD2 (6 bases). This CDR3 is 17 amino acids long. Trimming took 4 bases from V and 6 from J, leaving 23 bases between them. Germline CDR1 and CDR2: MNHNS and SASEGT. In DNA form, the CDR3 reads TGTGCCAGCAGTGTTGCTTCGCTGGGGGGAGCTTCGGATACGCAGTATTTT. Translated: CASSVASLGGASDTQYF.

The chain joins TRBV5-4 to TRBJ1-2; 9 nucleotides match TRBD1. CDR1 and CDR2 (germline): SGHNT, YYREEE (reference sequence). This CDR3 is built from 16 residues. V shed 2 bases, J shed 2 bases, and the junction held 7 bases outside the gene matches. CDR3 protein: CASSLGQGPRNYGYTF. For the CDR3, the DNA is TGTGCCAGCAGCTTAGGACAGGGGCCCAGAAACTATGGCTACACCTTC.

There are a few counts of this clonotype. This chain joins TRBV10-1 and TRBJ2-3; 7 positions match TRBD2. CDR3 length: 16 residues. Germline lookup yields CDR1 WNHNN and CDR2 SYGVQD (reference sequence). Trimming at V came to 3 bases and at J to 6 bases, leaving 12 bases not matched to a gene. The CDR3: CASSDLTSAEGDTQYF. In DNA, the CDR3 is TGCGCCAGCAGTGACCTTACTAGCGCGGAGGGGGATACGCAGTATTTT.

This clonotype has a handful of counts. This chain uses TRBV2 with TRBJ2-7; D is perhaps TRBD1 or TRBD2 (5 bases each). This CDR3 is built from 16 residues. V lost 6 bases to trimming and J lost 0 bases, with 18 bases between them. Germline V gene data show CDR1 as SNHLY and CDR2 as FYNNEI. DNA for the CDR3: TGTGCCAGCAGCTCAAGCTCAGGGAGAGGCTCCTACGAGCAGTACTTC. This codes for CASSSSSGRGSYEQYF.

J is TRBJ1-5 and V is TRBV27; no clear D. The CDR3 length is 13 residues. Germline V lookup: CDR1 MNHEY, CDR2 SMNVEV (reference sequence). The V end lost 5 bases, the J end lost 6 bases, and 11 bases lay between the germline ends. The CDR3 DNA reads TGTGCCAGCAGTCCCTATCGAGGTCAGCCCCAGCATTTT. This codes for CASSPYRGQPQHF.

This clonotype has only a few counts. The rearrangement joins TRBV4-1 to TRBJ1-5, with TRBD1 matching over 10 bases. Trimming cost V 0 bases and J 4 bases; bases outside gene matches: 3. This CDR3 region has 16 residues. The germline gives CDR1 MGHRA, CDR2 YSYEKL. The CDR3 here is CASSQDGTGANQPQHF. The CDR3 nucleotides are TGCGCCAGCAGCCAAGACGGGACAGGGGCTAATCAGCCCCAGCATTTT.

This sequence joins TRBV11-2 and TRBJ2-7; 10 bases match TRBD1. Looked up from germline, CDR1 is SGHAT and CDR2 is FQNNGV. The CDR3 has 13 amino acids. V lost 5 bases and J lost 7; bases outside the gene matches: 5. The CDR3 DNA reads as TGTGCCAGCAGCGCGGACAGGGGGATTGAGCAGTACTTC. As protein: CASSADRGIEQYF.

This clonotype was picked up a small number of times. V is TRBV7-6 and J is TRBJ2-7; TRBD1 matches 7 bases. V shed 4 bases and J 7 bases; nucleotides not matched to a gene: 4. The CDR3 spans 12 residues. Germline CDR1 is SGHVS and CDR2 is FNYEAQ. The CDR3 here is CASSSTGREQYF. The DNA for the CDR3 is TGTGCCAGCAGCTCGACAGGGCGGGAGCAGTACTTC.

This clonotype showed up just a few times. CDR3 nucleotides: TGTGCCAGCAGTTACTCGAGTGAGACCCAGTACTTC. Translated, it gives CASSYSSETQYF. The chain uses TRBV6-5 and TRBJ2-5, with unresolved D. Trimming removed 0 bases at V and 5 bases at J, with 4 bases between. Germline V CDR1 and CDR2: MNHEY, SVGAGI. The CDR3 sequence is 12 residues long.

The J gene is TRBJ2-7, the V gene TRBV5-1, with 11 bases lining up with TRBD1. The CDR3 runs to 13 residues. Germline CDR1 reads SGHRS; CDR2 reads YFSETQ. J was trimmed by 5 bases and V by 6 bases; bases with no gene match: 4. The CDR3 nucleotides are TGCGCCAGCACCGGACAGGGGGCCCACGAGCAGTACTTC. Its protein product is CASTGQGAHEQYF.

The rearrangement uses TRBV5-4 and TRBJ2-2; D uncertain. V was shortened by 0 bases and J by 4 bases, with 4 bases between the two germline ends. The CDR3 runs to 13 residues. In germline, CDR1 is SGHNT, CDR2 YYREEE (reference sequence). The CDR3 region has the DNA TGTGCCAGCAGCTTGGCGAGCACCGGGGAGCTGTTTTTT. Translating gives CASSLASTGELFF.

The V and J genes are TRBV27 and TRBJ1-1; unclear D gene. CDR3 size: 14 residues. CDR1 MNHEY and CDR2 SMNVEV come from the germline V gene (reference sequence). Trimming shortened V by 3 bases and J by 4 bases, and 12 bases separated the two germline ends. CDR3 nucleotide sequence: TGTGCCAGCAGTTTTCACGGGAGAGGCACTGAAGCTTTCTTT. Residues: CASSFHGRGTEAFF.

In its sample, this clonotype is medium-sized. DNA of the CDR3: TGCAGTGCTGGGGACAGGGGGGGCAATCAGCCCCAGCATTTT. This gives the protein CSAGDRGGNQPQHF. This sequence joins TRBV20-1 and TRBJ1-5, with 11 bases matching TRBD1. CDR1 and CDR2 from the germline V gene are DFQATT and SNEGSKA (reference sequence). The junction had 2 bases not matched to a gene; V was cut back by 5 bases and J by 2 bases. The CDR3 has 14 amino acids.

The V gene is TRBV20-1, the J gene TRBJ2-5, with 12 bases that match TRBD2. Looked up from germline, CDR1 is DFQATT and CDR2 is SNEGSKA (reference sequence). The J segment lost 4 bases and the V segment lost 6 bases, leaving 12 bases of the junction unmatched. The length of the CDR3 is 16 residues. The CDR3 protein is CSAPTSGSIGGETQYF. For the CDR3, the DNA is TGCAGTGCCCCGACTAGCGGGAGTATTGGTGGAGAGACCCAGTACTTC.

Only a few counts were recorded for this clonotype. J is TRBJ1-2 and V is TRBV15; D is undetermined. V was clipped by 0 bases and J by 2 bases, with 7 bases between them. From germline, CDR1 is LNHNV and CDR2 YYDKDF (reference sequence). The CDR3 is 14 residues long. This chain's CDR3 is CATSRDPGNYGYTF. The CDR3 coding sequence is TGTGCCACCAGCAGAGATCCCGGGAACTATGGCTACACCTTC.

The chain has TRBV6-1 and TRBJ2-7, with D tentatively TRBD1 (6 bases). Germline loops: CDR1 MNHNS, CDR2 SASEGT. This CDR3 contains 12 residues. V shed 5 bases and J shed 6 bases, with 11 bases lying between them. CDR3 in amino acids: CASSQQGGEQYF. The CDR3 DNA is TGTGCCAGCAGTCAACAGGGCGGCGAGCAGTACTTC.

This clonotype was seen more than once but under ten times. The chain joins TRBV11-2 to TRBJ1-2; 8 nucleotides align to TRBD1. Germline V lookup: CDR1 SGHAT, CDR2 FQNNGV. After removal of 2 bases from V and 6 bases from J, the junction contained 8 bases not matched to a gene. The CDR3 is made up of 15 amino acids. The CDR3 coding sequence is TGTGCCAGCAGCTTATCCAGGGACAGGCGGAATGGCTACACCTTC. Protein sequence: CASSLSRDRRNGYTF.